This T cell receptor (beta chain) was recorded in a study of CD8 T cells in ankylosing spondylitis. Study observations and caveats: According to the report, clones linked to the disease were significantly enriched in matched synovial fluid samples taken from ankylosing spondylitis patients. Seemingly distinctive of ankylosing spondylitis blood was a TCR beta motif formed by eight highly homologous variants. Clones linked to disease, bearing a CD8+ phenotype, were relatively rare in peripheral blood.

This clonotype was counted a few times. The antigen is not known. Making the TCR beta libraries involved quantitative 5'-RACE with molecular barcodes. MiXCR, applied by TCRdb to the 5' RACE reads, yields one record per CDR3 protein. Counted here are fewer than 750,000 distinct CDR3 sequences, roughly 19% occurring once; the ten biggest clones make up under 20%. J gave up 6 bases and V 6 bases, and 2 bases lay outside the gene matches. The CDR3 has 10 residues. Germline V gene sequence: CDR1 DFQATT, CDR2 SNEGSKA (reference sequence). Input material: blood, either unsorted or a sorted T cell fraction (not recorded which). The receptor comes from a male donor with ankylosing spondylitis. This sequence joins TRBV20-1 and TRBJ2-7; 7 bases are shared with TRBD2. In DNA, the CDR3 is TGCAGTGCCGGGGGGTTCGAGCAGTACTTC. It codes for CSAGGFEQYF.